Each of the 26 T cell receptor beta chains below was sequenced from the same sample in a study of Ad26.COV2.S vaccination and SARS-CoV-2 variants. Sequenced by immunoSEQ multiplex PCR; TCRdb stores in-frame clones only, minus some. Here the sample spans 300,000 to 400,000 clones, around 86% being singletons. Stated treatment: roughly 20 received Ad26.COV2.S at low or high dose, single or two shots; 5 received placebo; per-sample allocation not given. Following the first vaccine or placebo injection, samples were taken on day 63. The sample in question was peripheral blood, obtained in a trial of Ad26.COV2.S vaccine versus placebo. The receptors shown here come from a person aged 18-65 years who received the Ad26.COV2.S COVID-19 vaccine or a placebo.

The table lists this clone with a count of one. The rearrangement joins TRBV5-1 to TRBJ2-7; 9 bases fit TRBD1. With V trimmed by 4 bases and J by 5 bases, 13 bases remained unmatched. CDR3 length: 16 residues. CDR1 is SGHRS and CDR2 is YFSETQ in the germline V gene. This chain's CDR3 is CASSTGTGKTFHEQYF. The CDR3 region has the DNA TGCGCCAGCAGCACCGGGACAGGGAAAACATTTCACGAGCAGTACTTC.

The chain carries TRBV28 and TRBJ2-3; the match to TRBD2 covers 9 bases. The CDR3 is 16 amino acids. Trimming took 6 bases from V and 4 from J; bases not matched to a gene: 11. Germline V gives CDR1 MDHEN, CDR2 SYDVKM. The CDR3 loop is CASSPPRGGDADTQYF. CDR3 nucleotides: TGTGCCAGCAGCCCCCCGCGGGGGGGCGACGCAGATACGCAGTATTTT.

This sequence joins TRBV7-2 and TRBJ2-3; 12 nucleotides agree with TRBD2. The length of the CDR3 is 19 residues. V shed 1 base, J shed 0 bases, and the junction held 8 bases outside the gene matches. From germline, CDR1 is SGHTA and CDR2 FQGNSA. This chain's CDR3 is CASSLGLAGDLISTDTQYF. As DNA, the CDR3 is TGTGCCAGCAGCTTAGGACTAGCGGGGGATTTGATTAGCACAGATACGCAGTATTTT.

The V gene is TRBV5-4, the J gene TRBJ2-1; 9 bases map to TRBD2. After removal of 9 bases from V and 4 bases from J, the junction contained 8 bases not matched to a gene. Germline CDR1 SGHNT, CDR2 YYREEE (reference sequence). This CDR3 comprises 14 residues. CDR3 region: CATSSGGPYNEQFF. The CDR3 DNA reads TGTGCCACCTCAAGCGGGGGGCCGTACAATGAGCAGTTCTTC.

The CDR3 spells CASSPPRGQIYGYTF. The CDR3 DNA reads TGTGCCAGCAGCCCCCCCAGGGGGCAGATCTATGGCTACACCTTC. The rearrangement joins TRBV13 to TRBJ1-2, with 8 nucleotides matching TRBD1. CDR1 PRHDT and CDR2 FYEKMQ come from the germline V gene (reference sequence). Germline trimming cut 5 bases from V and 4 bases from J; bases unmatched to any gene: 9. The CDR3 loop spans 15 amino acids.

In the case of this clone: Other DNA sequences in this sample translate to the same CDR3. The genes are TRBV5-5 and TRBJ1-2, with unresolved D. The V gene lost 0 bases and the J gene lost 2 bases, with 5 bases spanning the gap. Germline V CDR1 and CDR2: SGHKS, YYEKEE (reference sequence). This CDR3 comprises 13 residues. CDR3 sequence: CASSLGPNYGYTF. The CDR3 nucleotides read TGTGCCAGCAGCTTGGGCCCAAACTATGGCTACACCTTC.

The J gene is TRBJ1-3, the V gene TRBV21-1. TRBV21-1 corresponds to a pseudogene. The CDR3 runs to 20 residues. CDR3 DNA sequence: TGTGCCAGCAGCAAGCCCGGGGCTGAGTTAACAGGCACCTCTGGAAACACCATATATTTT. Translated: CASSKPGAELTGTSGNTIYF.

The V call is TRBV14, the J call TRBJ2-1; the match to TRBD1 covers 10 bases. V trimming: 2 bases; J trimming: 6 bases; junction bases outside the gene matches: 10. This CDR3 is 17 amino acids long. Germline V gene sequence: CDR1 SGHDN, CDR2 FVKESK. The CDR3 spells CASSQNGQGVVGNEQFF. The CDR3 DNA sequence: TGTGCCAGCAGCCAAAATGGACAGGGGGTCGTTGGCAATGAGCAGTTCTTC.

This clone was recorded only once. The chain links TRBV10-3 to TRBJ2-5, with 7 nucleotides matching TRBD2. CDR1 and CDR2 (germline): ENHRY, SYGVKD. V shed 3 bases, J shed 0 bases, and the junction held 7 bases outside the gene matches. This CDR3 has 16 amino acids. The CDR3 loop is CAISDFERGYQETQYF. CDR3 sequence (DNA): TGTGCCATCAGTGATTTCGAGCGGGGATACCAAGAGACCCAGTACTTC.

V and J are TRBV4-1 and TRBJ1-1, with a possible D match to TRBD1 (5 bases). The ends were cut back, 1 base at V and 3 bases at J, with 18 bases in the middle. The CDR3 has 17 amino acids. The V gene's germline CDR1 is MGHRA and CDR2 YSYEKL. The CDR3 DNA reads TGCGCCAGCAGCCAAGGTGGCGCAGGGCAACTGGACACTGAAGCTTTCTTT. This translates into CASSQGGAGQLDTEAFF.

This clone was picked up one time. The chain employs TRBV18 and TRBJ2-5; weak D call: TRBD1 (5 bases). CDR1 is KGHSH, CDR2 LQKENI, per germline. V dropped 4 bases and J dropped 3 bases, with 9 bases sitting between them. The CDR3 spans 13 residues. CDR3 sequence: CASSLPGKETQYF. The CDR3 DNA reads TGTGCCAGCTCACTACCAGGGAAAGAGACCCAGTACTTC.

This clone has only one observation. The chain recombines TRBV19 with TRBJ2-5, with 9 nucleotides matching TRBD1. V gave up 5 bases and J gave up 5 bases; unmatched junction bases: 9. CDR1 and CDR2 (germline): LNHDA, SQIVND (reference sequence). This CDR3 region has 15 residues. CDR3 sequence: CASSDLGQGTETQYF. The CDR3 DNA is TGTGCCAGTAGTGACCTTGGACAGGGGACGGAGACCCAGTACTTC.

This clone was picked up a small number of times. J is TRBJ2-3 and V is TRBV7-2; TRBD2 agrees at 13 bases. The germline V gene encodes CDR1 SGHTA and CDR2 FQGNSA. The CDR3 sequence is 16 residues long. V lost 4 bases to trimming and J lost 3 bases; unmatched junction nucleotides: 4. CDR3 in DNA: TGTGCCAGCAGCTGGACTAGCGGGGGAGCAACAGATACGCAGTATTTT. This gives the protein CASSWTSGGATDTQYF. Full variable domain (rest looked up from reference TRBV7-2 and TRBJ2-3): GAGVSQSPSNKVTEKGKDVELRCDPISGHTALYWYRQSLGQGLEFLIYFQGNSAPDKSGLPSDRFSAERTGGSVSTLTIQRTQQEDSAVYLCASSWTSGGATDTQYFGPGTRLTVL.

The chain couples TRBV9 to TRBJ2-3; 7 positions match TRBD1. The V gene's germline CDR1 is SGDLS and CDR2 YYNGEE. The V and J ends lost 3 bases and 10 bases, in that order; junction bases with no gene match: 20. The CDR3 spans 17 residues. The CDR3 sequence is CASSAPQSGQGVGAQYF. DNA for the CDR3: TGTGCCAGCAGCGCCCCCCAGAGTGGGCAGGGGGTAGGTGCGCAGTATTTT.

This chain links TRBV7-8 with TRBJ1-3, with D uncertain. CDR3 length: 15 residues. Germline V CDR1 and CDR2: SGHVS, FQNEAQ. V was cut by 0 bases and J by 4 bases, with 10 bases left in between. The CDR3, as DNA: TGTGCCAGCAGCTTAGCTTCAGCGGGAGGAAACACCATATATTTT. Translating gives CASSLASAGGNTIYF.

CDR3 DNA: TGTGCCAGCAGTGGGGACAGACAAGAGACCCAGTACTTC. It is translated as CASSGDRQETQYF. The chain is built from TRBV2 and TRBJ2-5, with 7 bases matching TRBD1. The V gene end was trimmed by 4 bases and the J gene end by 2 bases; junction bases not matched to a gene: 1. This CDR3 contains 13 residues. Germline V gene lookup returns CDR1 SNHLY and CDR2 FYNNEI.

The V and J genes are TRBV9 and TRBJ1-4; a possible D gene is TRBD1 (5 bases). The germline V gene has CDR1 SGDLS and CDR2 YYNGEE. There are 14 residues in the CDR3. The V gene lost 0 bases and the J gene lost 5 bases, with 8 bases spanning the gap. For the CDR3, the DNA is TGTGCCAGCAGCGTAGGGGACTTGAATGAAAAACTGTTTTTT. Translated, it gives CASSVGDLNEKLFF.

The rearrangement links TRBV7-9 to TRBJ1-1; D is unclear. There are 18 residues in the CDR3. From germline, CDR1 is SEHNR and CDR2 FQNEAQ (reference sequence). Trimming took 5 bases from V and 1 from J, leaving 23 bases between them. CDR3 loop: CASSRLAIAIQSNTEAFF. The CDR3 DNA reads TGTGCCAGCAGCCGTCTTGCGATAGCAATTCAATCGAACACTGAAGCTTTCTTT.

This clone came up once. This chain links TRBV5-1 with TRBJ2-2; D is unresolved. Trimming took 2 bases from V and 3 from J, leaving 5 bases between them. The CDR3 covers 13 residues. CDR1 is SGHRS and CDR2 is YFSETQ in the germline V gene. Here the CDR3 reads CASSLTDTGELFF. The CDR3 DNA is TGCGCCAGCAGCTTAACAGACACCGGGGAGCTGTTTTTT. The whole variable domain, remainder taken from reference TRBV5-1 and TRBJ2-2, is KAGVTQTPRYLIKTRGQQVTLSCSPISGHRSVSWYQQTPGQGLQFLFEYFSETQRNKGNFPGRFSGRQFSNSRSEMNVSTLELGDSALYLCASSLTDTGELFFGEGSRLTVL.

The rearrangement joins TRBV19 to TRBJ2-6; TRBD1 is a possible D gene (5 bases). Germline-derived CDR1 and CDR2 are LNHDA and SQIVND (reference sequence). V lost 3 bases and J lost 11, with 14 bases in between. This CDR3 is 14 amino acids long. The chain's CDR3 is CASSIKQGLHVLTF. The CDR3 DNA reads as TGTGCCAGTAGTATTAAGCAGGGATTGCACGTCCTGACTTTC.

The V gene is TRBV30, the J gene TRBJ1-2; the D is unclear. Germline V gives CDR1 GTSNPN, CDR2 SVGIG (reference sequence). The CDR3 is made up of 12 amino acids. Trimming took off 2 bases at V and 3 bases at J, with 7 bases between the two ends. The CDR3 DNA follows: TGTGCCTGGAGTTCTGGGGACTATGGCTACACCTTC. It specifies CAWSSGDYGYTF.

The V call is TRBV9, the J call TRBJ2-2; 8 nucleotides agree with TRBD2. V dropped 3 bases and J dropped 4; count of bases not matched to a gene: 5. The length of the CDR3 is 15 residues. Germline CDR1 and CDR2: SGDLS and YYNGEE. This CDR3 is CASSGAGVGTGELFF. As DNA, the CDR3 is TGTGCCAGCAGCGGAGCGGGGGTAGGCACCGGGGAGCTGTTTTTT.

The chain links TRBV19 to TRBJ1-4, with D perhaps TRBD1 (6 bases). V was shortened by 2 bases and J by 6 bases, with 13 bases between the two germline ends. The CDR3 is made up of 15 amino acids. The V gene's germline CDR1 is LNHDA and CDR2 SQIVND (reference sequence). The CDR3 here is CASSITGAGDEKLFF. DNA for the CDR3: TGTGCCAGTAGTATAACGGGGGCCGGAGATGAAAAACTGTTTTTT.

This clone showed up just a few times. This rearrangement joins TRBV5-4 to TRBJ2-2, with 11 positions matching TRBD2. V shed 5 bases and J 1 base; nucleotides not matched to a gene: 4. CDR1 and CDR2 (germline): SGHNT, YYREEE (reference sequence). This CDR3 has 16 residues. Here the CDR3 reads CASRGTSGGNTGELFF. Here the CDR3 DNA reads TGTGCCAGCAGGGGAACTAGCGGGGGGAACACCGGGGAGCTGTTTTTT. Based on the CDR3 plus reference TRBV5-4 and TRBJ2-2, the full variable domain is ETGVTQSPTHLIKTRGQQVTLRCSSQSGHNTVSWYQQALGQGPQFIFQYYREEENGRGNFPPRFSGLQFPNYSSELNVNALELDDSALYLCASRGTSGGNTGELFFGEGSRLTVL.

V usage is TRBV6-5 and J usage is TRBJ1-4; possible D gene TRBD1, 5 bases. The ends were cut back, 6 bases at V and 7 bases at J, with 12 bases in the middle. In germline, CDR1 is MNHEY, CDR2 SVGAGI. This CDR3 contains 13 residues. CDR3 in DNA: TGTGCCAGCAGCGCCGTTGGGGGTGAAAAACTGTTTTTT. It yields the protein CASSAVGGEKLFF.

The genes are TRBV19 and TRBJ1-2; 7 positions match TRBD1. Germline V gives CDR1 LNHDA, CDR2 SQIVND (reference sequence). Trimming removed 5 bases from V and 2 bases from J; junction bases left unmatched: 8. The CDR3 totals 15 residues. The CDR3 DNA is TGTGCCAGTAGTGACGACAGGGCGACGAACTATGGCTACACCTTC. Its translation: CASSDDRATNYGYTF.